A single sample gave rise to the 32 T cell receptor beta chains below, sequenced in a study of blood T cell repertoires in COVID-19. The method was immunoSEQ multiplex PCR; TCRdb's version includes in-frame clones alone and lacks a portion of them. The repertoire holds more than 130,000 clones, about 86% seen once, with more than 3.5% in the top ten. The sample consisted of peripheral blood. These receptors were taken from a woman aged 40-49 years with acute or convalescent COVID-19.

The chain is built from TRBV5-1 and TRBJ2-3, with 8 positions matching TRBD2. Germline loops: CDR1 SGHRS, CDR2 YFSETQ. This CDR3 spans 16 amino acids. V was pared by 4 bases and J by 0 bases, with 7 bases of the junction left unmatched. In DNA form, the CDR3 reads TGCGCCAGCAGCCGCATAGCGGGATCGAGCACAGATACGCAGTATTTT. Its protein product is CASSRIAGSSTDTQYF.

The chain combines TRBV7-2 with TRBJ1-3, with D uncertain. This CDR3 has 14 residues. The ends were cut back, 3 bases at V and 0 bases at J, with 6 bases in the middle. The germline CDR1 and CDR2 sequences are SGHTA and FQGNSA. CDR3 in amino acids: CASSLSLSGNTIYF. The CDR3 coding sequence is TGTGCCAGCAGCTTGTCACTCTCTGGAAACACCATATATTTT. Combining the CDR3 with reference TRBV7-2 and TRBJ1-3 gives the whole variable domain GAGVSQSPSNKVTEKGKDVELRCDPISGHTALYWYRQSLGQGLEFLIYFQGNSAPDKSGLPSDRFSAERTGGSVSTLTIQRTQQEDSAVYLCASSLSLSGNTIYFGEGSWLTVV.

This chain uses TRBV29-1 with TRBJ2-5; 13 positions match TRBD2. CDR3 length: 20 amino acids. Germline V gives CDR1 SQVTM, CDR2 ANQGSEA. V shed 7 bases and J 5 bases; nucleotides not matched to a gene: 25. Here the CDR3 DNA reads TGCAGCGCCCAAGGTGCTGACAGACAAACTAGCGGGAGGGCCTGGGAGACCCAGTACTTC. Translation gives CSAQGADRQTSGRAWETQYF.

The chain employs TRBV5-4 and TRBJ2-7; weak D call: TRBD1 (6 bases). The CDR3 spans 14 residues. Germline V gene sequence: CDR1 SGHNT, CDR2 YYREEE (reference sequence). Trimming took off 0 bases at V and 11 bases at J, with 18 bases between the two ends. In nucleotides, the CDR3 is TGTGCCAGCAGCTTGGGTCGTCAGGGGACCTCTGAGTACTTC. Translation gives CASSLGRQGTSEYF.

The rearrangement links TRBV11-3 to TRBJ2-1; 9 nucleotides align to TRBD2. CDR3 length: 14 amino acids. From germline, CDR1 is SGHNT and CDR2 YENEEA. V lost 3 bases and J lost 8; bases outside the gene matches: 5. The chain's CDR3 is CASSLAGGSHEQFF. Here the CDR3 DNA reads TGTGCCAGCAGCTTGGCGGGGGGGAGCCATGAGCAGTTCTTC. Complete variable domain (other parts from reference TRBV11-3 and TRBJ2-1): EAGVVQSPRYKIIEKKQPVAFWCNPISGHNTLYWYLQNLGQGPELLIRYENEEAVDDSQLPKDRFSAERLKGVDSTLKIQPAELGDSAVYLCASSLAGGSHEQFFGPGTRLTVL.

The genes are TRBV10-3 and TRBJ1-5, with unresolved D. This CDR3 is built from 13 residues. Between the trimmed V and J ends, which lost 4 bases and 5 bases, there was a span of 9 bases. Germline CDR1 reads ENHRY; CDR2 reads SYGVKD. The CDR3 DNA reads TGTGCCATCAGTGGGCAGAAAGATCAGCCCCAGCATTTT. It codes for CAISGQKDQPQHF.

This clone was observed a few times. The chain combines TRBV5-4 with TRBJ2-7; TRBD2 might be the D (5 bases). The CDR3 totals 13 residues. CDR1 is SGHNT, CDR2 YYREEE, per germline (reference sequence). V lost 3 bases and J lost 2, with 9 bases in between. The CDR3 loop is CASSSGNTYEQYF. The CDR3 DNA reads TGTGCCAGCAGCTCCGGGAATACCTACGAGCAGTACTTC.

The V gene is TRBV18, the J gene TRBJ2-1, with 9 bases fitting TRBD2. Germline lookup yields CDR1 KGHSH and CDR2 LQKENI. The junction had 3 bases not matched to a gene; V was cut back by 2 bases and J by 4 bases. This CDR3 contains 15 residues. CDR3 nucleotides: TGTGCCAGCTCACCAATGACTAGCGGATACAATGAGCAGTTCTTC. This encodes CASSPMTSGYNEQFF. The variable domain in full, with the rest retrieved from reference TRBV18 and TRBJ2-1, is NAGVMQNPRHLVRRRGQEARLRCSPMKGHSHVYWYRQLPEEGLKFMVYLQKENIIDESGMPKERFSAEFPKEGPSILRIQQVVRGDSAAYFCASSPMTSGYNEQFFGPGTRLTVL.

The rearrangement joins TRBV18 to TRBJ1-1; D unresolved. Deletions cut 2 bases from V and 0 bases from J, with 4 bases between. The germline V gene has CDR1 KGHSH and CDR2 LQKENI. The CDR3 has 13 amino acids. Written as DNA, the CDR3 is TGTGCCAGCTCACCAATTATGAACACTGAAGCTTTCTTT. Its protein is CASSPIMNTEAFF.

The chain recombines TRBV30 with TRBJ2-1, with a tentative D call TRBD2 (6 bases). Germline CDR1 GTSNPN, CDR2 SVGIG (reference sequence). The length of the CDR3 is 16 residues. The germline V and J ends were trimmed by 1 base and 0 bases, with 13 bases remaining between them. CDR3 residues: CAWSAGGTVSYNEQFF. Here the CDR3 DNA reads TGTGCCTGGAGTGCCGGCGGGACTGTCTCCTACAATGAGCAGTTCTTC.

The J gene is TRBJ1-1, the V gene TRBV12-3 or TRBV12-4; D is unclear. Trimming took 8 bases from V and 3 from J, leaving 13 bases between them. The CDR3 is made up of 13 amino acids. CDR3 sequence (DNA): TGTGCCAGCTCCCCTGCCCGGTACACTGAAGCTTTCTTT. The encoded protein is CASSPARYTEAFF.

V and J are TRBV24-1 and TRBJ1-2; D may be TRBD1 (5 bases). Germline loops: CDR1 KGHDR, CDR2 SFDVKD. This CDR3 has 13 residues. The germline V and J ends were trimmed by 0 bases and 7 bases, with 8 bases remaining between them. The CDR3 DNA reads TGTGCCACCAGTGATTTGAGGGGCTGTGGCTACACCTTC. Its translation: CATSDLRGCGYTF.

The chain combines TRBV19 with TRBJ2-7; D possibly corresponds to TRBD1 (6 bases). Germline-derived CDR1 and CDR2 are LNHDA and SQIVND (reference sequence). The CDR3 extends over 15 amino acids. The CDR3 loop is CAAKGSSGEIYEQYF. CDR3 DNA: TGTGCAGCAAAAGGCTCCTCAGGGGAAATCTACGAGCAGTACTTC.

This sequence joins TRBV6-2 or TRBV6-3 and TRBJ1-5; 7 bases map to TRBD1. The junction had 5 bases not matched to a gene; V was cut back by 2 bases and J by 1 base. This CDR3 contains 16 residues. The germline CDR1 and CDR2 sequences are MNHEY and SVGEGT. The CDR3 coding sequence is TGTGCCAGCAGTTACCGCACAGGGGCAAGCAATCAGCCCCAGCATTTT. It encodes CASSYRTGASNQPQHF.

The J gene is TRBJ2-2, the V gene TRBV7-8; D is perhaps TRBD2 (6 bases). Trimming left V 5 bases short and J 17 bases short, with 18 bases between. The length of the CDR3 is 12 residues. Germline V gene sequence: CDR1 SGHVS, CDR2 FQNEAQ. CDR3 nucleotides: TGTGCCAGCAGCCTACAGGACACTAGCTTCTTTTTT. Its protein product is CASSLQDTSFFF. The whole variable domain, remainder taken from reference TRBV7-8 and TRBJ2-2, is GAGVSQSPRYKVAKRGQDVALRCDPISGHVSLFWYQQALGQGPEFLTYFQNEAQLDKSGLPSDRFFAERPEGSVSTLKIQRTQQEDSAVYLCASSLQDTSFFFGEGSRLTVL.

This clone appeared many times. The chain employs TRBV15 and TRBJ1-2; D uncertain. This CDR3 comprises 16 residues. Germline assignment: CDR1 LNHNV and CDR2 YYDKDF (reference sequence). V lost 0 bases and J lost 6, with 17 bases in between. CDR3 protein: CATSRDRGGPKDGYTF. CDR3 DNA: TGTGCCACCAGCAGAGACCGCGGAGGTCCGAAGGATGGCTACACCTTC.

The chain combines TRBV10-3 with TRBJ2-1; 9 nucleotides agree with TRBD2. Unmatched junction bases numbered 9, after V lost 8 bases and J lost 10 bases. The CDR3 has 13 residues. CDR1 and CDR2 from the germline V gene are ENHRY and SYGVKD. Here the CDR3 reads CAIGNSGSGEQFF. CDR3 nucleotide sequence: TGTGCCATCGGTAATAGCGGGAGTGGCGAGCAGTTCTTC.

The gene calls are TRBV14 and TRBJ1-2, with D possibly matching TRBD1 (5 bases). CDR3 length equals 13 residues. V lost 4 bases and J lost 12, with 18 bases in between. Germline CDR1 SGHDN, CDR2 FVKESK. The CDR3 coding sequence is TGTGCCAGCAGCCGGGGCAGACAGCTCCTAAACACCTTC. Translating it yields CASSRGRQLLNTF. Together with reference TRBV14 and TRBJ1-2, the CDR3 gives the full variable domain: EAGVTQFPSHSVIEKGQTVTLRCDPISGHDNLYWYRRVMGKEIKFLLHFVKESKQDESGMPNNRFLAERTGGTYSTLKVQPAELEDSGVYFCASSRGRQLLNTFGSGTRLTVV.

The chain recombines TRBV7-7 with TRBJ2-2; D might be TRBD1 (5 bases). Trimming pared 0 bases from V and 0 bases from J, leaving 8 bases between. The CDR3 extends over 16 amino acids. The germline V gene has CDR1 SSHAT and CDR2 FNYEAQ (reference sequence). CDR3 in DNA: TGTGCCAGCAGCTTAGCGCCGACAGCGAACACCGGGGAGCTGTTTTTT. This translates into CASSLAPTANTGELFF.

This chain uses TRBV7-9 with TRBJ2-7, with D perhaps TRBD1 (5 bases). The CDR3 totals 16 residues. The germline gives CDR1 SEHNR, CDR2 FQNEAQ (reference sequence). V lost 4 bases to trimming and J lost 2 bases, with 18 bases between them. The CDR3 region is CASSSLITQDTYEQYF. The DNA of the CDR3 is TGTGCCAGCAGCTCCTTGATAACACAGGACACCTACGAGCAGTACTTC.

The rearrangement uses TRBV2 and TRBJ1-1, with a weak D call TRBD1 (5 bases). Germline V gives CDR1 SNHLY, CDR2 FYNNEI. V lost 1 base and J lost 5, with 8 bases in between. This CDR3 comprises 13 residues. The DNA for the CDR3 is TGTGCCAGCAGTGAAGATCCAGGGACTGAAGCTTTCTTT. Protein sequence: CASSEDPGTEAFF.

V and J are TRBV29-1 and TRBJ1-1, with 9 bases lining up with TRBD1. The germline CDR1 and CDR2 sequences are SQVTM and ANQGSEA. V shed 4 bases, J shed 6 bases, and the junction held 6 bases outside the gene matches. This CDR3 contains 13 residues. The CDR3 nucleotides read TGCAGCGTTGGAGGACAGGGGTCGGCTGAAGCTTTCTTT. Protein sequence: CSVGGQGSAEAFF.

This clone was counted a few times. The chain joins TRBV6-2 or TRBV6-3 to TRBJ1-4; D gene unclear. The CDR3 runs 13 residues. Deletions cut 2 bases from V and 10 bases from J, with 11 bases between. Germline assignment: CDR1 MNHEY and CDR2 SVGEGT. CDR3 nucleotide sequence: TGTGCCAGCAGTTACCGGGAGAGCGGAAAACTGTTTTTT. Translating it yields CASSYRESGKLFF.

V gene TRBV27 combines with J gene TRBJ2-1; 12 bases map to TRBD1. The germline gives CDR1 MNHEY, CDR2 SMNVEV (reference sequence). The CDR3 is made up of 16 amino acids. Germline trimming cut 4 bases from V and 7 bases from J; bases unmatched to any gene: 8. The CDR3 DNA is TGTGCCAGCAGTTATCCCGGGACAGGGGGCCGGAATGAGCAGTTCTTC. It is translated as CASSYPGTGGRNEQFF.

CDR3 bases: TGTGCCACCAGTGACTCTCTCAATCAGCCCCAGCATTTT. Encoded protein: CATSDSLNQPQHF. The V call is TRBV24-1, the J call TRBJ1-5; no definite D call. Trimming took 4 bases from V and 3 from J, leaving 6 bases between them. CDR1 is KGHDR and CDR2 is SFDVKD in the germline V gene. This CDR3 is 13 amino acids long.

This clone was detected only once. The chain links TRBV7-2 to TRBJ1-1; D perhaps matches TRBD1 (5 bases). The CDR3 extends over 13 amino acids. V lost 5 bases to trimming and J lost 7 bases, with 14 bases between them. Germline V lookup: CDR1 SGHTA, CDR2 FQGNSA. The CDR3 bases are TGTGCCAGCAGCCTAGATTCGGGGGTTGAAGCTTTCTTT. Residues: CASSLDSGVEAFF. The full variable domain, completed using reference TRBV7-2 and TRBJ1-1, is GAGVSQSPSNKVTEKGKDVELRCDPISGHTALYWYRQSLGQGLEFLIYFQGNSAPDKSGLPSDRFSAERTGGSVSTLTIQRTQQEDSAVYLCASSLDSGVEAFFGQGTRLTVV.

The V gene is TRBV7-9, the J gene TRBJ1-1; perhaps TRBD1 as D (6 bases). The CDR3 sequence is 14 residues long. Trimming pared 0 bases from V and 4 bases from J, leaving 9 bases between. CDR1 SEHNR and CDR2 FQNEAQ come from the germline V gene (reference sequence). Here the CDR3 DNA reads TGTGCCAGCAGCTTAGCGACAGGAGGCACTGAAGCTTTCTTT. Protein: CASSLATGGTEAFF. The variable domain in full, completed from reference TRBV7-9 and TRBJ1-1, reads DTGVSQNPRHKITKRGQNVTFRCDPISEHNRLYWYRQTLGQGPEFLTYFQNEAQLEKSRLLSDRFSAERPKGSFSTLEIQRTEQGDSAMYLCASSLATGGTEAFFGQGTRLTVV.

This clone is labeled as medium-sized. This specimen includes other DNA sequences encoding the same CDR3. This sequence joins TRBV12-3 or TRBV12-4 and TRBJ1-6, with 9 bases aligning to TRBD1. This CDR3 has 13 residues. The junction had 2 bases not matched to a gene; V was cut back by 7 bases and J by 7 bases. CDR3 residues: CASTTGGNSPLHF. The CDR3 bases are TGTGCCAGCACCACAGGGGGCAATTCACCCCTCCACTTT.

The chain combines TRBV24-1 with TRBJ1-2; 7 bases are shared with TRBD1. V lost 4 bases to trimming and J lost 4 bases; unmatched junction nucleotides: 11. Germline V CDR1 and CDR2: KGHDR, SFDVKD. This CDR3 comprises 16 residues. CDR3 sequence (DNA): TGTGCCACCAGTGACCCCTCCAGACAGGGCTCCTATGGCTACACCTTC. It codes for CATSDPSRQGSYGYTF.

The genes are TRBV2 and TRBJ2-7, with 10 bases identical to TRBD1. The V segment lost 6 bases and the J segment 6 bases; nucleotides outside the gene matches: 8. This CDR3 has 14 residues. CDR1 is SNHLY and CDR2 is FYNNEI in the germline V gene. The DNA of the CDR3 is TGTGCCAGCAGCTGGGGGAGGACAGGGGGCGAGCAGTACTTC. It translates to CASSWGRTGGEQYF.

This rearrangement joins TRBV13 to TRBJ2-7, with 7 bases lining up with TRBD1. This CDR3 contains 14 residues. Germline-derived CDR1 and CDR2 are PRHDT and FYEKMQ (reference sequence). Unmatched junction bases numbered 1, after V lost 2 bases and J lost 0 bases. Here the CDR3 reads CASSLRDSSYEQYF. In nucleotides, the CDR3 is TGTGCCAGCAGCTTAAGGGACAGCTCCTACGAGCAGTACTTC.

The V gene is TRBV12-3 or TRBV12-4, the J gene TRBJ1-1, with 7 bases aligning to TRBD1. The ends lost 7 bases at V and 2 bases at J; junction bases unmatched: 4. This CDR3 comprises 13 residues. For the CDR3, the DNA is TGTGCCAGCATACAGGGGATTAACACTGAAGCTTTCTTT. This translates into CASIQGINTEAFF.